The clone carrying this T cell receptor (beta chain) was seen more than once but under ten times. CDR1 SGHRS and CDR2 YFSETQ come from the germline V gene. V gave up 5 bases and J gave up 2 bases, with 14 bases separating them. The CDR3 has 14 residues. In the authors' workflow: Estimation of nucleated cell counts relied on the amplification of reference gene primers. This table comes from immunoSEQ multiplex PCR, and its TCRdb copy is limited to in-frame clones, with some not included. That table furnishes V, J and clone size, whereas the DNA furnished D and trimming. The sample shows under 150,000 clones, around 89% of them seen only once. These data belong to a study of blood T cell repertoires in COVID-19. For the study at large: T cells, B-cell-depleted T cells, or PBMCs supplied cDNA or gDNA.

Sequences were obtained from peripheral blood. V gene TRBV5-1 combines with J gene TRBJ2-7, with a tentative D call TRBD1 (6 bases). The TCR sequence derives from a man aged 45-65 years with active or convalescent COVID-19. The CDR3 loop is CASRKDPGAYEQYF. The CDR3 DNA is TGCGCCAGCAGAAAGGATCCAGGGGCCTACGAGCAGTACTTC.